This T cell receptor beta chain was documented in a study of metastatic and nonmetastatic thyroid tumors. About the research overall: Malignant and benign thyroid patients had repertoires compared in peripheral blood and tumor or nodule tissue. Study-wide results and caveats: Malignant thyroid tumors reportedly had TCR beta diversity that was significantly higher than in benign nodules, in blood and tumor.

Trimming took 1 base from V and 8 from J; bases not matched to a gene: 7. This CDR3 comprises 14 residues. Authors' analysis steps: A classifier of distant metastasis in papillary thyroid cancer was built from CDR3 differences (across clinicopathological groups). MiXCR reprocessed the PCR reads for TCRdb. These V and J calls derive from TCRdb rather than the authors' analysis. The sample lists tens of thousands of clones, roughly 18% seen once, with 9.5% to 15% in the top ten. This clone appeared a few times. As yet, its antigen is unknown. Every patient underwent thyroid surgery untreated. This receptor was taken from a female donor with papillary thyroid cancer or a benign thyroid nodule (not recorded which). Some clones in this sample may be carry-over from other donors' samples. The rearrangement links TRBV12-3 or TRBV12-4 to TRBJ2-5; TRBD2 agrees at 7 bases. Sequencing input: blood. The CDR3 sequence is CASSLGTRGDTQYF. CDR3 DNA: TGTGCCAGCAGTTTAGGGACTAGGGGAGATACCCAGTACTTC.